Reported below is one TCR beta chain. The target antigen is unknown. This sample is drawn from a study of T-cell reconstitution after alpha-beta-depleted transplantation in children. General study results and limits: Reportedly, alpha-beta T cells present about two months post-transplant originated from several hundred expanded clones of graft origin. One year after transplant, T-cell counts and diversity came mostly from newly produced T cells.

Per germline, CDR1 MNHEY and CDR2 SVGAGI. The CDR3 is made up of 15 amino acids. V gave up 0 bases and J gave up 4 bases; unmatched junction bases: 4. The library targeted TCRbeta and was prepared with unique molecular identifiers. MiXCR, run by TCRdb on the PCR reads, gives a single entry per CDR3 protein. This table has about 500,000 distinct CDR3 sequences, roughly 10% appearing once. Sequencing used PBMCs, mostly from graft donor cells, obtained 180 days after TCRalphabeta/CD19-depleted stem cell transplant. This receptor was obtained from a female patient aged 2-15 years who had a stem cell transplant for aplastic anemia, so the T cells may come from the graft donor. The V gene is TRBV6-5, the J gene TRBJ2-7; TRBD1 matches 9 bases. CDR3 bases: TGTGCCAGCAGTTACTCGATGGGACAGGGTTACGAGCAGTACTTC. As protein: CASSYSMGQGYEQYF.